This T cell receptor (beta chain) was captured in a study of cytomegalovirus exposure and HLA in healthy donors (dated by TCRdb to 2015 to 2018). Some background on the complete study: An earlier analysis of 587 of the donors reported 276 Gb of sequence data and 117 million unique TCR beta sequences obtained from about 170 million T cells. Rather than drawing on any new phenotypic data, the later analysis identified candidate immune exposures from TCR beta sequences and the way those sequences occurred across donors. An early release that covered 500 to 800 HLA-typed donors contained approximately 300 gigabases of sequencing data and approximately 85 million unique TCR sequences. Across roughly 420 genotyped donors of the cohort, an average of approximately 240,000 unique TCR beta nucleotide sequences per donor were sequenced, and around 20% of those sequences were non-productive. Roughly 5 DR-DQ haplotypes were treated as single units for association and clustering because of strong linkage in the cohort. Both class I and class II loci were covered by HLA typing, at four-digit resolution. A later genetic analysis used genome-wide SNP genotypes for 398 of the 666 donors, treating that subset as a discovery cohort. The study aimed to test whether cataloging public T cell receptors could reveal signatures of past pathogen exposure. The number of typed donors differed by locus: about 620-630 for A, B, C, DRB1 and DQB1; approximately 530 for DQA1; approximately 610 for DPA1; and 400 to 480 for DPB1. A separate validation cohort of approximately 120 different subjects was used in addition to the 666-subject first cohort. A later analysis re-analyzed previously published TCR beta repertoires from hundreds of donors and added high-resolution HLA genotyping to study TCR occurrence patterns. Alongside the repertoire data, information on donor age, sex, ethnicity and CMV serostatus was compiled. Of the 398 genotyped donors, around 81% fell in the genetic ancestry cluster associated with self-reported Caucasian donors. All discovery cohort repertoires had been generated using a single sequencing platform. Using immunosequencing, the study profiled T cell repertoires from 550 to 750 subjects and related those repertoires to cytomegalovirus serostatus. In an earlier analysis of 500 to 650 of the donors, high-throughput TCR beta sequencing was used to judge whether each TCR beta V gene segment behaved as functional or pseudogenic. The study combined high-throughput TCR immunosequencing, statistical association of individual TCRs with disease status, and machine learning to predict cytomegalovirus infection status. The paper's findings and limits, for the study overall: A further reported finding was that TCR beta sequences accurately predicted the HLA-A and HLA-B alleles for most subjects in the first cohort. The classifier was reported to diagnose cytomegalovirus status with high specificity and sensitivity in both the original and validation cohorts. In a later analysis, most CMV-associated TCR beta chains were found to appear HLA-restricted, with HLA associations seemingly driven largely by CMV exposure. Compared with equally common non-associated chains, HLA-associated TCR beta chains in a later analysis were more clonally expanded and had lower generation probabilities. Sequencing depth was assumed to be roughly uniform across donors in the presence/absence analyses, though that assumption may not hold. According to a later analysis, TCR association rates differed among HLA loci, with DRB1 alleles showing the most associated TCRs and HLA-C alleles showing the fewest. In vitro tests confirmed that a few of the cytomegalovirus-associated TCR beta chains recognize cytomegalovirus antigens. A later genetic analysis associated a missense DCLRE1C variant with V-gene and J-gene trimming of TCR beta chains, and an independent cohort replicated the association. When HLA alleles, especially DR and DQ, strongly co-occurred, TCR associations were difficult to assign to individual alleles. A group of highly shared sequence variants was considered likely to be a technical artifact of the sequencing pipeline. Correlated functional status among segregating V segments might reflect linkage disequilibrium, but an unknown experimental factor could not be ruled out. It was suggested by the authors that the approach could potentially be generalized to other disease states and immunological phenotypes. According to a later analysis, parvovirus B19, influenza, CMV and Epstein-Barr virus appeared linked to several top co-occurrence clusters. Specific HLA alleles were associated with 16,951 TCR beta sequences at a false discovery rate of 0.05 in a later analysis. An earlier analysis of 450 to 750 of the donors showed that most TCR beta V segments appeared in productive rearrangements either about 87% or about 30% of the time, which broadly matched IMGT annotations. Most TCR sequences were seen in very few donors, while some public TCRs were found in many individuals. For the cohort, immune exposure information was limited to CMV serostatus. This cohort had only TCR beta chains sequenced, and the lack of alpha or paired-chain data limited which features could be detected. Because counts were too low, roughly 17 rarely observed V segments, including chromosome 9 orphons, were left out of the earlier analysis of roughly 600 of the donors. A total of around 150 TCR beta chains were listed by the study as associated with cytomegalovirus. Because HLA typing was missing for some donors at each locus, association tests included only the typed subset. In a later genetic analysis, fewer N-insertions in productive TCRs were reported among donors in an Asian-associated ancestry cluster than the 666-donor mean. Some IMGT-functional V segments, including TRBV6-2 and TRBV6-3, could not be told apart with the 87-base-pair reads, so those segments were excluded.

As to this clone: The antigen it binds to is not known. No much larger clone is present one base from it, and per-base qualities are unavailable.

According to the germline V gene, CDR1 reads KGHSH and CDR2 reads LQKENI. V is trimmed back by 6 bases and J by 9 bases, and the junction contains 14 bases that no gene match accounts for. The CDR3 spans 15 residues, from the cysteine through the phenylalanine. Just the 45-base CDR3 DNA is kept, in frame starting at base 1. The cohort consisted of more than 650 healthy bone marrow donors. All cohort members were sampled while nominally healthy, although unrecorded immune exposures were likely present. The donor tested CMV seronegative and was one of the 352 seronegative cohort members. A peripheral blood sample was collected from each donor, and TCR beta sequencing was performed on peripheral blood mononuclear cells. Genomic DNA was extracted from the blood cell samples with the Qiagen DNeasy Blood Extraction Kit. Libraries came from the immunoSEQ multiplex PCR assay. For the multiplex PCR, a mixture combining 60 forward primers for TCR Vbeta segments and 13 reverse primers for TCR Jbeta segments was used. A multiplex PCR assay on genomic DNA amplified the CDR3 region of rearranged TCR beta genes. The amplified TCR beta libraries were sequenced on the Illumina HiSeq System as 87-base-pair reads. In the source study's methods: A later analysis tallied 75 million to 85 million unique TCR beta chains across the 666 repertoires, and some 10 million of those chains were shared by two or more donors. A nearest-neighbor algorithm error-corrected the raw reads and collapsed the reads into unique sequences, merging closely related sequences to remove PCR and sequencing errors. To assign V, D and J gene segments, CDR3 sequences were aligned to IMGT reference sequences. For a sequence to be retained, a match of at least six nucleotides to both a V gene segment and a J gene segment was required. Rearrangements were classified as productive when the CDR3 lacked stop codons and remained in frame with V and J, and all other rearrangements were classified as non-productive. Following IMGT convention, CDR3 was defined as the stretch from the second conserved V-encoded cysteine to the conserved J-encoded phenylalanine. The earlier analysis of a few hundred of the donors excluded any sequence lacking an unambiguous match to a single V gene segment. In an earlier analysis of a few hundred of the donors, a V segment was called functional when productive rearrangements were above 56.7%, and segregating when the standard deviation between donors exceeded 5%. A statistical classification framework was built to diagnose cytomegalovirus status from the catalog of TCR beta chain sequences. V and J gene assignment, in a later analysis, came from comparing TCR nucleotide sequences with IMGT/GENE-DB human TR gene sequences. Using the TCRdist pipeline, a later analysis assigned CDR3 sequences along with most-parsimonious VDJ recombination scenarios. In a later analysis, each TCR beta chain was defined by its CDR3 amino acid sequence together with its V-gene family, and reads without a unique V-gene family were excluded. In a later analysis, around 650 highly shared, low-generation-probability nucleotide sequences were removed to address suspected cross-contamination and a sequencing artifact. In a later analysis, a clonal expansion index was calculated for each public chain from normalized within-repertoire ranks of inferred template counts. Generation probabilities in a later analysis came from a VDJ recombination model fitted to out-of-frame rearrangements, and those results were checked against IGoR. In a later analysis, hypergeometric tests were used to score TCR-TCR, TCR-HLA and TCR-CMV co-occurrence, with a repertoire-size bias correction applied to TCR pairs. A later analysis estimated false discovery rates by permuting HLA or CMV assignments 20 times. In a later analysis, co-occurring TCRs were grouped using DBSCAN, with TCRdist sequence similarity added in when clustering inside HLA-allele-positive subsets. Repertoires with fewer than 30,000 or more than 120,000 public chains were left out of co-occurrence clustering, as were five repertoires with anomalous nucleotide sharing. The clones in this table, taken by TCRdb from immuneACCESS, are in-frame only. Not every clone is retained; where verified, under half of the shortfall comes from an unresolved V gene, and the cause of the rest is unknown. The V and J calls and clone size come from that table; D and trimming were worked out from the DNA. A total of tens of thousands of clones appear in this sample, less than 75% of them only once. The ten largest make up 2% to 2.5% of the sample.

The rearranged chain carries TRBV18 and TRBJ2-1; 7 bases in the junction line up with TRBD1. Sequencing was done on a sample of PBMCs. The receptor was isolated from a man aged 25 to 45 in good health and CMV-seronegative. The DNA reads TGTGCCAGCTCCCCTGAGACAGGGTTTTCTTCTGAGCAGTTCTTC. This yields the protein CASSPETGFSSEQFF.